The rows below give T cell receptor beta chains drawn from one sample of a study of OX40 agonist ivuxolimab in advanced cancers. This table comes from immunoSEQ multiplex PCR, and its TCRdb copy is limited to in-frame clones, with some not included. The sample has about 51,000 clones, 88% seen once. Material: CD4+ or CD8+ T cells sorted from blood, obtained in a trial of the OX40 agonist ivuxolimab. The receptors originated from an adult with an advanced solid tumor such as melanoma, head and neck, liver or kidney cancer. The CDR3 runs from the conserved cysteine through the conserved F or W. The D gene is left open where the match is weak. Size values are once, few and many counts, or a class for expanded clones, and some rows have none.

CASSVIGGQSEAFF	TGTGCCAGCAGCGTGATTGGGGGGCAATCTGAAGCTTTCTTT	NA	NA	TRBJ1-1	TRBV7-8
CASSPTQGIQPQHF	TGCGCCAGCAGCCCGACACAGGGGATTCAGCCCCAGCATTTT	NA	TRBD1	TRBJ1-5	TRBV4-1
CASSLGVANTGELFF	TGCGCCAGCAGCTTGGGAGTCGCGAACACCGGGGAGCTGTTTTTT	NA	NA	TRBJ2-2	TRBV5-1
CATSEYSYNEQFF	TGTGCCACCTCAGAGTACTCCTACAATGAGCAGTTCTTC	few	NA	TRBJ2-1	TRBV15
CASSSGQGADTQYF	TGTGCCAGCAGCTCCGGACAGGGGGCAGATACGCAGTATTTT	NA	TRBD1	TRBJ2-3	TRBV7-3
CASSPGQQYEQYF	TGTGCCAGCTCACCAGGGCAGCAATACGAGCAGTACTTC	NA	NA	TRBJ2-7	TRBV18
CASSPNSQPNNEQFF	TGTGCCAGCAGCCCAAACAGCCAACCGAACAATGAGCAGTTCTTC	NA	NA	TRBJ2-1	TRBV11-1
CASSAKGGLVHEQFF	TGTGCCAGCAGTGCGAAGGGGGGACTAGTTCATGAGCAGTTCTTC	NA	TRBD2	TRBJ2-1	TRBV6-1
CASSLVGGPGNTIYF	TGTGCCAGCAGCTTAGTTGGAGGGCCCGGAAACACCATATATTTT	NA	NA	TRBJ1-3	TRBV7-2
CSVGPGTGQGNEQFF	TGCAGCGTGGGGCCCGGGACAGGTCAAGGGAATGAGCAGTTCTTC	NA	TRBD1	TRBJ2-1	TRBV29-1
CASSTGGAGETQYF	TGCGCCAGCAGCACCGGGGGGGCGGGAGAGACCCAGTACTTC	NA	TRBD2	TRBJ2-5	TRBV5-1
CASSQNRGGMETQYF	TGTGCCAGCAGCCAAAACCGGGGGGGCATGGAGACCCAGTACTTC	NA	TRBD2	TRBJ2-5	TRBV14
CASSLASSTDTQYF	TGTGCCAGCAGCTTAGCGAGTAGCACAGATACGCAGTATTTT	NA	NA	TRBJ2-3	TRBV11-3
CASRLTGELFF	TGTGCAAGTCGCTTAACCGGGGAGCTGTTTTTT	NA	NA	TRBJ2-2	TRBV12-2
CASSEAEGYTGELFF	TGTGCCAGCAGTGAGGCGGAGGGCTACACCGGGGAGCTGTTTTTT	NA	NA	TRBJ2-2	TRBV2
CASSFPGAQSNQPQHF	TGTGCCAGCAGTTTTCCGGGGGCTCAGAGCAATCAGCCCCAGCATTTT	NA	NA	TRBJ1-5	TRBV28
CASSISGASYNSPLHF	TGTGCCAGTAGTATAAGTGGAGCCTCCTATAATTCACCCCTCCACTTT	NA	NA	TRBJ1-6	TRBV19
CASSFSSEAFF	TGTGCCAGCAGCTTCTCTTCTGAAGCTTTCTTT	NA	NA	TRBJ1-1	TRBV5-6
CASSLPGTGGLGAQHF	TGTGCCAGCAGCCTACCCGGGACAGGGGGCCTGGGGGCCCAGCATTTT	few	TRBD1	TRBJ1-5	TRBV7-3
CASSRQGSRADTQYF	TGTGCCAGCAGCCGACAGGGGTCTAGGGCAGATACGCAGTATTTT	NA	TRBD1	TRBJ2-3	TRBV7-3
CASSGGEAGVRTGELFF	TGTGCCAGTAGTGGGGGGGAAGCGGGAGTCAGGACCGGGGAGCTGTTTTTT	NA	TRBD2	TRBJ2-2	TRBV19
CASSTPGFGGVNEQYF	TGTGCCAGCAGCACACCGGGGTTCGGGGGGGTCAACGAGCAGTACTTC	once	TRBD2	TRBJ2-7	TRBV9
CTSSRMAGGSTDTQYF	TGCACCAGCAGCCGGATGGCGGGGGGTAGCACAGATACGCAGTATTTT	NA	NA	TRBJ2-3	TRBV1
CASRKDGPNKAFF	TGTGCCAGCAGAAAAGACGGACCGAACAAAGCTTTCTTT	NA	NA	TRBJ1-1	TRBV6-6